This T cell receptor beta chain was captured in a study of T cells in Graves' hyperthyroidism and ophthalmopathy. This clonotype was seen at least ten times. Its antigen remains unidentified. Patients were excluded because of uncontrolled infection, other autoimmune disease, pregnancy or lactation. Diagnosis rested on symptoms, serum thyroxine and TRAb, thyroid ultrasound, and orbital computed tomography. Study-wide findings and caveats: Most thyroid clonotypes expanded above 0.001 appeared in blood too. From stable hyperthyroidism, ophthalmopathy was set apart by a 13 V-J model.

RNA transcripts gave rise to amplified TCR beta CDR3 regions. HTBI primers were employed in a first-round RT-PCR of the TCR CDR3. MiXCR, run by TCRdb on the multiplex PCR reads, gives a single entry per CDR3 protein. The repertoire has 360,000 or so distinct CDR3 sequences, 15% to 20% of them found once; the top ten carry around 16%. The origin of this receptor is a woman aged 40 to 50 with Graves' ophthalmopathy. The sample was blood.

CDR3 amino acids: CASSVSSDSPYEQYF. CDR3 nucleotides: TGTGCCAGCAGTGTCTCTTCGGACAGCCCCTACGAGCAGTACTTC. The chain is built from TRBV6-1 and TRBJ2-7; tentative D call: TRBD1 (6 bases). Germline V lookup: CDR1 MNHNS, CDR2 SASEGT. V was pared by 4 bases and J by 2 bases, with 15 bases between. The CDR3 has 15 amino acids.